Listed below are T cell receptor beta chains from one sample, sequenced in a study of prognosis after radiotherapy for stage I lung cancer. TCRdb analysed the multiplex PCR reads with MiXCR anew, one entry per CDR3 protein. Here the sample spans about 19,000 distinct CDR3 sequences, roughly half being singletons. Sequencing was performed on PBMCs, taken before or after stereotactic body radiation therapy (not recorded which). These receptors were obtained from a donor at least 50 years old with non-small cell lung cancer. CDR3s include the opening cysteine and the closing phenylalanine or tryptophan. D genes are given only for firm matches. Clone size appears in some rows only: once, few, many, or a class for an expanded clone.

CDR3	DNA	J	size	D	V
CSARDRPNSGNTIYF	TGCAGTGCTAGGGACAGGCCTAACTCTGGAAACACCATATATTTT	TRBJ1-3	NA	TRBD1	TRBV20-1
CASSYVRGETQYF	TGTGCCAGCAGTTACGTACGGGGAGAGACCCAGTACTTC	TRBJ2-5	many	NA	TRBV6-5
CANSPQGGFYDQYF	TGTGCCAACAGTCCTCAGGGGGGTTTCTACGATCAGTACTTC	TRBJ2-7	NA	NA	TRBV2
CASSYGGQSNHPQYF	TGTGCCAGCAGTTACGGTGGCCAGTCCAATCATCCCCAGTATTTT	TRBJ2-3	NA	NA	TRBV6-5
CASSAESTDTQYF	TGTGCCAGCAGCGCGGAAAGCACAGATACGCAGTATTTT	TRBJ2-3	many	NA	TRBV5-8
CSALTAINYGYTF	TGCAGTGCCCTGACAGCCATTAACTATGGCTACACCTTC	TRBJ1-2	many	NA	TRBV20-1
CASSNPPGQEDTIYF	TGTGCCAGTAGTAACCCTCCGGGACAGGAGGACACCATATATTTT	TRBJ1-3	NA	TRBD1	TRBV19
CASSLPGARGNTIYF	TGTGCCAGCAGTTTACCGGGGGCGAGAGGAAACACCATATATTTT	TRBJ1-3	NA	NA	TRBV28
CASSLDRETEAFF	TGTGCCAGCAGCTTGGACAGGGAAACTGAAGCTTTCTTT	TRBJ1-1	NA	TRBD1	TRBV7-8
CAWRGQETYGYTF	TGTGCCTGGAGAGGACAGGAGACCTATGGCTACACCTTC	TRBJ1-2	medium-sized	TRBD1	TRBV30
CATTRTGPFSYEQYF	TGTGCCACCACCCGGACAGGCCCTTTTTCCTACGAGCAGTACTTC	TRBJ2-7	NA	TRBD1	TRBV6-1
CASGPPGTGTSEQYF	TGTGCCAGCGGCCCACCGGGGACAGGGACTTCCGAGCAGTACTTC	TRBJ2-7	NA	TRBD1	TRBV28
CVRTILNEQFF	TGTGTCAGAACCATTCTTAATGAGCAGTTCTTC	TRBJ2-1	NA	NA	TRBV28
CASSVGLDNEQFF	TGCGCCAGCAGCGTGGGACTGGACAATGAGCAGTTCTTC	TRBJ2-1	NA	NA	TRBV5-1
CASSMDDGMNTQYF	TGTGCCAGTAGCATGGACGACGGTATGAATACGCAGTATTTT	TRBJ2-3	many	NA	TRBV19
CASRTPQGGYTGDLFF	TGTGCCAGCAGGACCCCACAGGGCGGGTACACCGGGGATCTGTTTTTT	TRBJ2-2	NA	NA	TRBV2
CASSLSRTGNYGYDF	TGTGCCAGCAGTTTATCCCGGACAGGGAACTATGGCTACGACTTC	TRBJ1-2	NA	TRBD1	TRBV28
CASSIGGAGTYNEQFF	TGTGCCAGTAGTATAGGGGGAGCGGGAACCTACAATGAGCAGTTCTTC	TRBJ2-1	many	TRBD2	TRBV19
CASGDSSSGNTIYF	TGCGCCAGCGGAGACAGCTCCTCTGGAAACACCATATATTTT	TRBJ1-3	NA	NA	TRBV5-1
CASSSSGSYNEQFF	TGTGCCAGCAGTTCCAGCGGAAGCTACAATGAGCAGTTCTTC	TRBJ2-1	once	NA	TRBV6-5
CASSRKTGTTNTGELFF	TGTGCCAGCAGCCGGAAGACCGGGACTACAAACACCGGGGAGCTGTTTTTT	TRBJ2-2	NA	TRBD2	TRBV5-4
CSARDRFNTGELFF	TGCAGTGCTAGGGACAGGTTTAACACCGGGGAGCTGTTTTTT	TRBJ2-2	many	TRBD1	TRBV20-1
CSAPPFRDTNTEAFF	TGCAGTGCCCCACCATTCAGGGATACGAACACTGAAGCTTTCTTT	TRBJ1-1	NA	NA	TRBV20-1
CASKRGWTGEYDQYF	TGTGCCAGCAAGAGGGGGTGGACAGGGGAGTACGATCAGTACTTC	TRBJ2-7	NA	TRBD1	TRBV27